This T cell receptor (beta chain) was identified in a study of cytomegalovirus exposure and HLA in healthy donors. PCR amplification relied on 60 Vbeta primers (plus 13 Jbeta primers). The table came from immunoSEQ multiplex PCR; TCRdb's copy has only in-frame clones and leaves some out. The table includes about 180,000 clones, around 70% detected once. Germline assignment: CDR1 SGDLS and CDR2 YYNGEE. The CDR3 has 16 residues. Trimming at V came to 3 bases and at J to 2 bases, leaving 11 bases not matched to a gene. This clonotype was obtained from a male donor in good health and CMV-seronegative. Sequences were obtained from PBMCs. V and J are TRBV9 and TRBJ2-7; 7 bases align to TRBD2. The chain's CDR3 is CASSGRPGTNTYEQYF. As DNA, the CDR3 is TGTGCCAGCAGCGGAAGGCCCGGGACTAACACCTACGAGCAGTACTTC. The variable domain in full, with the rest retrieved from reference TRBV9 and TRBJ2-7, is DSGVTQTPKHLITATGQRVTLRCSPRSGDLSVYWYQQSLDQGLQFLIQYYNGEERAKGNILERFSAQQFPDLHSELNLSSLELGDSALYFCASSGRPGTNTYEQYFGPGTRLTVT.